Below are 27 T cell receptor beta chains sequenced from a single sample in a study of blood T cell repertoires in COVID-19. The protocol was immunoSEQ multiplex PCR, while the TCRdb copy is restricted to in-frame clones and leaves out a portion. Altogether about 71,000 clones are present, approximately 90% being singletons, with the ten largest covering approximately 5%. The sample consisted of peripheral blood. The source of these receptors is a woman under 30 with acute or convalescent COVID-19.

The CDR3 DNA reads TGTGCCTTAATCCGGGACAGGGGATTGAACACTGAAGCTTTCTTT. It specifies CALIRDRGLNTEAFF. This chain joins TRBV30 and TRBJ1-1, with TRBD1 identical over 10 bases. Germline CDR1 and CDR2: GTSNPN and SVGIG (reference sequence). The V segment lost 7 bases and the J segment 0 bases; nucleotides outside the gene matches: 8. The CDR3 has 15 residues.

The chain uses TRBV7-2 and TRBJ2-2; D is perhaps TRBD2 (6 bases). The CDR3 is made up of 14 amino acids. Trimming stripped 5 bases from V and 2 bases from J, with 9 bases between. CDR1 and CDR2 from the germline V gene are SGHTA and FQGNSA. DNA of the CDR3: TGTGCCAGCAGCCTCGGGACTAACACCGGGGAGCTGTTTTTT. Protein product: CASSLGTNTGELFF.

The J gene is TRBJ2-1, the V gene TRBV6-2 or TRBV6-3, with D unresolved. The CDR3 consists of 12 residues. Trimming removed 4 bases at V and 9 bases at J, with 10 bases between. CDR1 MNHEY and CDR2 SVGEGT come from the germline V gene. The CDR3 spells CASSSTRFEQFF. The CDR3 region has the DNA TGTGCCAGCAGTTCGACAAGATTTGAGCAGTTCTTC.

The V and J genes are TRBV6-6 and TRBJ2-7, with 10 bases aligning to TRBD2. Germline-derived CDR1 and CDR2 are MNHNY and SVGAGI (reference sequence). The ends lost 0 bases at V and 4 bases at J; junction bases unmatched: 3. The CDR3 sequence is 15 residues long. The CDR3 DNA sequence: TGTGCCAGCAGTTACTCAAGAGCGGGAGGGTACGAGCAGTACTTC. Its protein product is CASSYSRAGGYEQYF.

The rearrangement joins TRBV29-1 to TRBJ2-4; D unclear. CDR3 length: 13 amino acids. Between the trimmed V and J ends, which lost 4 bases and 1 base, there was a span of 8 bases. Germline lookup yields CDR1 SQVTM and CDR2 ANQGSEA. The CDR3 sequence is CSVASPAKNIQYF. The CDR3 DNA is TGCAGCGTTGCCTCCCCGGCCAAAAACATTCAGTACTTC.

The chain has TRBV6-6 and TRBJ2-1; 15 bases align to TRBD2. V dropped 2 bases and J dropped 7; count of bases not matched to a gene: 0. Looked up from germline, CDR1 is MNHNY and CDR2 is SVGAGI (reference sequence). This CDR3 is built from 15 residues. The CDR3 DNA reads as TGTGCCAGCAGTTACGGGACTAGCGGGGGGAATGAGCAGTTCTTC. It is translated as CASSYGTSGGNEQFF.

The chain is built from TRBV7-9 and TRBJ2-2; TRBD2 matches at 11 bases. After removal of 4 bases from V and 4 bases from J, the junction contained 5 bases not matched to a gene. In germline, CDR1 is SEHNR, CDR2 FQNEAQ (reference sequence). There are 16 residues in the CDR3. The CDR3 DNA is TGTGCCAGCAGCTCGTCGGGACTAGCGGCCACCGGGGAGCTGTTTTTT. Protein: CASSSSGLAATGELFF.

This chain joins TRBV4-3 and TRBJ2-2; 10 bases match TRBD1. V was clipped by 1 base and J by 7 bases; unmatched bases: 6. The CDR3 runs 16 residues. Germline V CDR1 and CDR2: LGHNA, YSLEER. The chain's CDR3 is CASSQGAGTGVGELFF. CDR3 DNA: TGCGCCAGCAGCCAAGGAGCCGGGACAGGGGTCGGGGAGCTGTTTTTT.

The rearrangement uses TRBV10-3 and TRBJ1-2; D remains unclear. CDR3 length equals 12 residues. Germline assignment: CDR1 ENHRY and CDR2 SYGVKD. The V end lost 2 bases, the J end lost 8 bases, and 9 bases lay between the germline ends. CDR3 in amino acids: CAISEVEEGYTF. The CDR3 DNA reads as TGTGCCATCAGTGAGGTTGAAGAGGGCTACACCTTC.

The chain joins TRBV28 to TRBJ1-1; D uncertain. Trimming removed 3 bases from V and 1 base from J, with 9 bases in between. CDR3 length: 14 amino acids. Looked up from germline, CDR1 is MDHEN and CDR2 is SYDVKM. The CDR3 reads CASSFRDTNTEAFF. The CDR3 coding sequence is TGTGCCAGCAGTTTCCGCGACACGAACACTGAAGCTTTCTTT.

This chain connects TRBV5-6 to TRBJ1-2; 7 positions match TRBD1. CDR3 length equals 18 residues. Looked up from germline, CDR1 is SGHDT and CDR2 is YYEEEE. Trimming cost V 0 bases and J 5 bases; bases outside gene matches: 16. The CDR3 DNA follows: TGTGCCAGCAGCTTGGGATTGGTTGGGCCAGGGGGTGCGTATGGCTACACCTTC. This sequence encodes CASSLGLVGPGGAYGYTF.

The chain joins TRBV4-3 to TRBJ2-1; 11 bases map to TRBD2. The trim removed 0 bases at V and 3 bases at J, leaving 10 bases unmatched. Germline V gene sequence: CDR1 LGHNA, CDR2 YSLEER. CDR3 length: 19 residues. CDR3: CASSQEGTGTSGYYNEQFF. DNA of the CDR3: TGCGCCAGCAGCCAAGAGGGCACCGGGACTAGCGGTTACTACAATGAGCAGTTCTTC.

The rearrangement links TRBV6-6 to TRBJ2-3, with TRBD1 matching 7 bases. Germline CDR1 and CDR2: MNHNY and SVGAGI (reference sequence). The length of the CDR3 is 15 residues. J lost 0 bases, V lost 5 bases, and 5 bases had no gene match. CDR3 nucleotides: TGTGCCAGCAGTCTTCGACAGGGCAGCACAGATACGCAGTATTTT. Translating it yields CASSLRQGSTDTQYF.

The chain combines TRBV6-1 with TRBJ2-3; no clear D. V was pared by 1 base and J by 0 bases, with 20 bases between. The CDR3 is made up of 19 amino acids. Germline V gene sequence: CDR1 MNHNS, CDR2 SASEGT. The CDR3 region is CASSEGRLRGEPSTDTQYF. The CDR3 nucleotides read TGTGCCAGCAGTGAAGGCCGGCTTCGCGGAGAACCTAGCACAGATACGCAGTATTTT.

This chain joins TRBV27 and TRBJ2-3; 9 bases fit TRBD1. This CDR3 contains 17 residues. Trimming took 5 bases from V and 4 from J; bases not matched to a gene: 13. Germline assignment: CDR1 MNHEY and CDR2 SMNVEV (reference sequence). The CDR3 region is CASSRHPGQGHPDTQYF. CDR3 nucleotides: TGTGCCAGCAGTCGCCACCCGGGACAGGGCCATCCAGATACGCAGTATTTT.

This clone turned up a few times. The DNA of the CDR3 is TGTGCCAGCAGTACTCGGGGCACAGATACGCAGTATTTT. Amino acid sequence: CASSTRGTDTQYF. The chain combines TRBV2 with TRBJ2-3; D remains unclear. The ends were cut back, 5 bases at V and 1 base at J, with 7 bases in the middle. The germline V gene has CDR1 SNHLY and CDR2 FYNNEI. This CDR3 has 13 amino acids. Using reference TRBV2 and TRBJ2-3 for the parts outside the CDR3, the full variable domain is EPEVTQTPSHQVTQMGQEVILRCVPISNHLYFYWYRQILGQKVEFLVSFYNNEISEKSEIFDDQFSVERPDGSNFTLKIRSTKLEDSAMYFCASSTRGTDTQYFGPGTRLTVL.

DNA of the CDR3: TGTGCCAGCAGTCTGGGTTGGGGACAGGGGGCATCCGATACGCAGTATTTT. This gives the protein CASSLGWGQGASDTQYF. V gene TRBV28 combines with J gene TRBJ2-3; 12 nucleotides agree with TRBD1. The CDR3 spans 17 residues. Germline V lookup: CDR1 MDHEN, CDR2 SYDVKM. The V segment lost 5 bases and the J segment 6 bases; nucleotides outside the gene matches: 12.

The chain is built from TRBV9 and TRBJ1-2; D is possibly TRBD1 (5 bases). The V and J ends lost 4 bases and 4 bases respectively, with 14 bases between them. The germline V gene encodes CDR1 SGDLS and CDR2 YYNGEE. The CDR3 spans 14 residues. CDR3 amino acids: CASSPEGRGYGYTF. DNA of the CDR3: TGTGCCAGCAGCCCAGAAGGGAGGGGCTATGGCTACACCTTC.

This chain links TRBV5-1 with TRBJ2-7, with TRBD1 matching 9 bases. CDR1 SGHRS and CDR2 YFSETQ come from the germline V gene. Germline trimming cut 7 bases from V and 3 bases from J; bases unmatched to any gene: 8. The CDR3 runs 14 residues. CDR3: CASYAGTGIYEQYF. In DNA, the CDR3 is TGCGCCAGCTACGCCGGGACAGGGATCTACGAGCAGTACTTC.

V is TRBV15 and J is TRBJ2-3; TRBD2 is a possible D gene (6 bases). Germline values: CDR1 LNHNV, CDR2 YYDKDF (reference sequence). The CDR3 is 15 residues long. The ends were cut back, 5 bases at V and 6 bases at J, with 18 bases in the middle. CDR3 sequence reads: CATSGTRDWWDTQYF. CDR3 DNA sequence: TGTGCCACCAGCGGGACCCGGGACTGGTGGGATACGCAGTATTTT.

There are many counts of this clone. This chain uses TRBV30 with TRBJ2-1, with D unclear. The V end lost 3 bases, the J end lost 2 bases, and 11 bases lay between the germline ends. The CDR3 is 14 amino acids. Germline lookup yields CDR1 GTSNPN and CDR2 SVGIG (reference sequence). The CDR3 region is CAWRAITTYNEQFF. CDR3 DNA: TGTGCCTGGAGAGCAATAACCACCTACAATGAGCAGTTCTTC.

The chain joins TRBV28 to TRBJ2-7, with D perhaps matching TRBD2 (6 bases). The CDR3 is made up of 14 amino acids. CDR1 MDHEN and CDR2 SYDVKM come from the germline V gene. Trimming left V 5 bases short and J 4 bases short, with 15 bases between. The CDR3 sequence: CASSDIGGRYEQYF. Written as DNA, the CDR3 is TGTGCCAGCAGTGATATCGGGGGACGATACGAGCAGTACTTC.

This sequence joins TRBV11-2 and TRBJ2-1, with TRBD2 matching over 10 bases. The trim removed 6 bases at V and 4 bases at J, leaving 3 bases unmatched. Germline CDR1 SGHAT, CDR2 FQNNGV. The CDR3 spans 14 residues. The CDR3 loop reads CASRLAGRYNEQFF. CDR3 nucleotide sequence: TGTGCCAGCAGACTAGCGGGGCGGTACAATGAGCAGTTCTTC.

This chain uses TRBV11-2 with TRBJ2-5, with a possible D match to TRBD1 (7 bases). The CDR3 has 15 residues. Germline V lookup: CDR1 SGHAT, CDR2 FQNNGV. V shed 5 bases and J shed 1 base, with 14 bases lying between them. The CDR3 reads CASSTSWDSQETQYF. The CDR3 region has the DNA TGTGCCAGCAGCACTAGCTGGGACAGCCAAGAGACCCAGTACTTC. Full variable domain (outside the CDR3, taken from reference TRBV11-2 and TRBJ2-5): EAGVAQSPRYKIIEKRQSVAFWCNPISGHATLYWYQQILGQGPKLLIQFQNNGVVDDSQLPKDRFSAERLKGVDSTLKIQPAKLEDSAVYLCASSTSWDSQETQYFGPGTRLLVL.

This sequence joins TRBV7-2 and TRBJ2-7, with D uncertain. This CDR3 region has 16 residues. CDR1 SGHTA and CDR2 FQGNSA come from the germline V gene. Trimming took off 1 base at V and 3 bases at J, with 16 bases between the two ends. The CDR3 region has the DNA TGTGCCAGCAGCTTAGACCGGTCCCTCTCCCTCTACGAGCAGTACTTC. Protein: CASSLDRSLSLYEQYF.

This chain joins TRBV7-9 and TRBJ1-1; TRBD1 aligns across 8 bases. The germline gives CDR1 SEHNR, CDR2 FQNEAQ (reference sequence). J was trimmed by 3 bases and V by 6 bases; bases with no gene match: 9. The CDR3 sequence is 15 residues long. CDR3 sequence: CASRPKDRVDTEAFF. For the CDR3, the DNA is TGTGCCAGCAGACCGAAGGACAGGGTTGACACTGAAGCTTTCTTT.

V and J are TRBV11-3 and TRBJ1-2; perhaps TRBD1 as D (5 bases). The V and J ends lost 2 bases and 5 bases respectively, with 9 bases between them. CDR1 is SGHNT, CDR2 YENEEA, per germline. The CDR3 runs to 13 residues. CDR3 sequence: CASSLTGPYGYTF. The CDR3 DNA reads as TGTGCCAGCAGCTTAACAGGACCTTATGGCTACACCTTC.